This T cell receptor beta chain was observed in a study of sequential checkpoint blockade in melanoma. Turning to the study itself: Randomization was 1:1 between first-line nivolumab→ipilimumab and ipilimumab→nivolumab. About 90 pretreatment tumor DNA samples were TCRβ immunosequenced.

CDR1 is KGHSH and CDR2 is LQKENI in the germline V gene. The CDR3 runs 16 residues. V dropped 4 bases and J dropped 2 bases, with 16 bases sitting between them. Indicated treatment: randomized to nivolumab then ipilimumab (arm A) or the reverse (arm B). Sequenced by immunoSEQ multiplex PCR; TCRdb stores in-frame clones only, minus some. The data hold tens of thousands of clones, with roughly a third observed a single time. The chain has TRBV18 and TRBJ2-3; maybe TRBD2 (6 bases). The source of this sequence is a human donor with melanoma. The sequencing here drew on tumor tissue (inferred from file names), taken from a patient given nivolumab and ipilimumab in sequence. CDR3 bases: TGTGCCAGCTCACTAGGAGGGCCAGACATCACAGATACGCAGTATTTT. It specifies CASSLGGPDITDTQYF.